The clone carrying this TCR beta chain has just one count. Antigen specificity is unknown. This sample is drawn from a study of identical twins. Study-wide points: In drawing conclusions, the study used cross-sectional statistical analysis and did not follow the same donors. Clonotypes of the beta chain that were abundant in cord blood carried fewer insertions (memory repertoires showed none). Researchers reported weaker excess twin sharing in beta out-of-frame sequences.

Per the germline V gene, CDR1 is MNHEY and CDR2 is SVGAGI. The CDR3 sequence is 18 residues long. Deletions cut 2 bases from V and 1 base from J, with 17 bases between. A universal primer site came from template switching; cDNA carried unique molecular identifiers. MiXCR was run by TCRdb on the 5' RACE reads, yielding one entry per CDR3 protein. The top ten clones hold about 0.3% of a sample with 1.5 million to 2 million distinct CDR3 sequences, around 33% of them seen once. Sequencing was done on a sample of cord blood. This chain links TRBV6-5 with TRBJ2-2, with D perhaps being TRBD1 or TRBD2 (5 bases each). This sequence was found in a newborn girl in good health. CDR3 loop: CASSYRGNPGRNTGELFF. CDR3 DNA sequence: TGTGCCAGCAGTTACCGTGGGAATCCGGGACGGAACACCGGGGAGCTGTTTTTT.